This T cell receptor beta chain was found in a study of memory CD4+ T cells and cytomegalovirus serostatus. The V and J ends lost 2 bases and 2 bases respectively, with 13 bases between them. The germline V gene encodes CDR1 MNHEY and CDR2 SMNVEV (reference sequence). The CDR3 loop spans 15 amino acids. Single viable CD3+CD4+CD8-CD45RO+ cells were sorted as the memory CD4+ T cells. Per the original data handling: Out-of-frame sequences were removed, leaving about 2.2 million distinct TCRbeta sequences. Clones were sequenced by immunoSEQ multiplex PCR, and TCRdb holds only the in-frame ones, with some missing. Clonal size and the V and J genes are those of that table, whereas D and trimming came from the DNA. The sample holds 70,000 to 95,000 clones, 80% seen once. This clone was seen many times.

The chain recombines TRBV27 with TRBJ2-7, with D possibly TRBD2 on 6 matching bases. The TCR was taken from an adult in good health and CMV-seronegative. The sample was memory CD4+ T cells from blood. CDR3 amino acids: CASSLGPGGTYEQYF. The DNA of the CDR3 is TGTGCCAGCAGTTTAGGGCCGGGCGGGACCTACGAGCAGTACTTC.